This T cell receptor beta chain was sequenced during a study of T cell changes during pregnancy in multiple sclerosis. The data were produced by immunoSEQ multiplex PCR, yet TCRdb's version contains in-frame clones alone and is incomplete. The sample has more than 50,000 clones; about 90% are singletons. The germline V and J ends were trimmed by 3 bases and 11 bases, with 19 bases remaining between them. Germline assignment: CDR1 SGHTA and CDR2 FQGNSA. CDR3 length: 14 amino acids. This sequence originates from a female donor in good health, enrolled as a control in a pregnancy study. This chain links TRBV7-2 with TRBJ1-1; D gene unclear. The starting material was CD4+ T cells from peripheral blood mononuclear cells, obtained after pregnancy. The CDR3 spells CASSFQEPGWQAFF. Here the CDR3 DNA reads TGTGCCAGCAGCTTCCAGGAGCCGGGGTGGCAGGCTTTCTTT.